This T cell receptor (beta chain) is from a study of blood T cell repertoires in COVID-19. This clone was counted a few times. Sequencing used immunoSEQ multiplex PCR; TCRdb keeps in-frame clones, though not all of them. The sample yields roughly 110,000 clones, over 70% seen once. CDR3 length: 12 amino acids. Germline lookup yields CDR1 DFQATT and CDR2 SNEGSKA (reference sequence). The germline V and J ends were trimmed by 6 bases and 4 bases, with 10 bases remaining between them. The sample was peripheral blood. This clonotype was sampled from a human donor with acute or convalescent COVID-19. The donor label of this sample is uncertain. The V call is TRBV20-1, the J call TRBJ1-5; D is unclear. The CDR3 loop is CSASPGNQPQHF. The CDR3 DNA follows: TGCAGTGCGAGTCCGGGGAATCAGCCCCAGCATTTT.